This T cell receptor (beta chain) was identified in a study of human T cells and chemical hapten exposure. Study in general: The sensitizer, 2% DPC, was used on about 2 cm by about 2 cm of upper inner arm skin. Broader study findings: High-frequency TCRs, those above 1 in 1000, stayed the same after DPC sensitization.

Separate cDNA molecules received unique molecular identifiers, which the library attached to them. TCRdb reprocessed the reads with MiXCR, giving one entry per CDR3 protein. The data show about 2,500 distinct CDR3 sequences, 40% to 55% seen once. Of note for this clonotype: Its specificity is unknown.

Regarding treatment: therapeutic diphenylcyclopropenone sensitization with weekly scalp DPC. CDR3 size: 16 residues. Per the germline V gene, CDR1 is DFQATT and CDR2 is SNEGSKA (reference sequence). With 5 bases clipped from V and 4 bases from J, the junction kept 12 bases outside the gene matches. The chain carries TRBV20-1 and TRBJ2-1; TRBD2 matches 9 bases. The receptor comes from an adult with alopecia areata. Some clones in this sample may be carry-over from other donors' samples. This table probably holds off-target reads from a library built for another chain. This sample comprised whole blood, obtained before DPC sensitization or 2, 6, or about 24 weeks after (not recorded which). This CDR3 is CSAPIAGARGYNEQFF. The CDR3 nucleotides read TGCAGTGCTCCCATAGCGGGAGCCAGGGGTTACAATGAGCAGTTCTTC.